This T cell receptor (delta chain) was identified during a study of Vγ9Vδ2 T cells in congenital toxoplasmosis (dated by TCRdb to the early 2020s). About the investigation overall: IgG, IgM and IgA serology, Western blot and an in-house interferon-gamma release assay were used to diagnose congenital toxoplasmosis. In this study, researchers looked at the gamma and delta chain CDR3 repertoires of sorted blood gammadelta T cells, comparing infants congenitally infected with T. gondii against uninfected infants. Repertoires were sequenced from infants at 2 months after birth and at 1 year of age. At 2 months, TCR sequencing included 5 infected and roughly 9 uninfected infants, and at 1 year it included 3 infected and 4 uninfected infants. Beyond this particular receptor, the publication reports: Two months was the earliest age with enough suitable sample material for TCR repertoire analysis, so newborn repertoires were not sequenced. High prevalence of a public TRGV9 clonotype was observed in both infected and uninfected infants. At 2 months, TRGV9 and TRDV2 CDR3s of infected infants appeared to carry fewer N additions than uninfected infants, especially TRDV2-TRDJ1 sequences. Among roughly 2-month-old infants, germline-encoded fetal-type TRDV2 CDR3 sequences seemed to show up more often in infected than in uninfected infants, which suggests an in utero expansion footprint. Repertoire differences between infected and uninfected infants were less clear at 1 year of age than at 2 months.

This clone is described as large (0.1 to 1%). There is no known antigen for this receptor. Base qualities are not recorded, but no much larger clone differs from it by a single base. The same treatment, consisting of spiramycin and/or pyrimethamine plus sulfadiazine plus folinic acid, was given to the mothers of both infected and uninfected infants. All infants, infected and uninfected, were born by term delivery after more than 37 weeks of gestation. About 1 mL of blood was processed into PBMCs by Lymphoprep gradient centrifugation, after which the PBMCs were cryopreserved in liquid nitrogen and shipped to Belgium. After thawing, PBMCs were labeled with Zombie NIR viability dye and stained with CD3, TCR gammadelta, Vgamma9 and Vdelta2 antibodies. Sorting of CD3+ TCRgammadelta+ T cells was performed on a FACSAria III, with a mean purity of approximately 98%. For each sample, RNA was extracted from around 9,300 sorted gammadelta T cells with the RNeasy Micro Kit. The infants were born to mothers who were enrolled with primary T. gondii infection during pregnancy. Peripheral blood was collected from the infants at an outpatient microbiology and virology center in Pavia, Italy.

Template-switch reverse transcription with SuperScript II was used to generate cDNA, with TRGC- and TRDC-specific primers combined in a single tube. The TRGC primer was designed so that it binds both the TRGC1 and the TRGC2 constant genes. Amplification of TRG and TRD was done with the KAPA Real-Time Library Amplification Kit, and AMPure XP beads were used for purification between steps. Index PCR with the Nextera XT Index Kit was used to add Illumina sequencing adapters. An Illumina MiSeq with the V2 300 kit was used to sequence the TRG and TRD amplicons, producing 150 bp paired-end reads. Concerning the study's data processing: Read quality was checked with FastQC version 0.11.8 before further analysis. With MiXCR version 3.0.3, reads were aligned to GenBank TRG or TRD reference genes and CDR3 sequences were built. Default MiXCR settings were used with one exception: TRDD gene segments were assembled from 3 consecutive nucleotides instead of 5. VDJtools version 1.2.1 calculated N additions, CDR3 length, J segment length and clonotype sharing between samples. Out-of-frame CDR3 sequences and those containing stop codons were excluded from analysis. Infant repertoires were assessed for overlap with previously published fetal, cord blood and adult blood Vgamma9Vdelta2 repertoires. Clonotypes were called again by TCRdb from the public reads via CATT, and duplicate nucleotide sequences were then merged into one entry. TCRdb, not the authors, supplied the V and J calls. In all, the sample holds fewer than 650 delta-chain clones, and around 7.3% of those were seen once. 11% to 15% of the sample rests with the top ten.

The V end gives up 2 bases and the J end 3 bases, leaving 17 bases in the junction not matched to a gene. The CDR3 measures 19 amino acids from cysteine to phenylalanine. CDR3 DNA is the only sequence kept; it has 57 bases, read in frame from the first base. As encoded in the germline V gene, CDR1 is TSWWSYY while CDR2 is QGS. The chain is encoded by TRDV1 joined to TRDJ1; 8 nucleotides in the junction match TRDD3. The TCR sequence derives from a child under 10 years old born to a mother with Toxoplasma gondii infection during pregnancy, either congenitally infected or uninfected (not recorded which). What was sequenced was gamma-delta T cells from blood. CDR3 protein: CALGERVPTYWGAPDKLIF. The sequenced DNA: TGTGCTCTTGGGGAAAGGGTCCCCACGTACTGGGGGGCACCCGATAAACTCATCTTT.